This T cell receptor beta chain was recorded in a study of spatial heterogeneity in lung cancer. The overall study: Available PBMC from follow-up, collected a median of about 25 months after resection, underwent sequencing.

Study-wide results and limits: More often at tumor resection than at routine follow-up, ubiquitous expanded tumor TCRs were detected in the blood.

TCRdb recomputed calls from the 5' RACE reads with MiXCR, one row per CDR3 protein. Found here are some 120,000 distinct CDR3 sequences, more than 9% of them singletons; the top ten hold around 16%. Details on this clonotype: As yet, its antigen is unknown.

Germline CDR1 reads DFQATT; CDR2 reads SNEGSKA (reference sequence). This CDR3 has 15 amino acids. V shed 0 bases and J shed 5 bases, with 17 bases lying between them. Regarding time point: blood at routine non-recurrence follow-up after resection. In each case, whole RNA from tumor, nontumor lung or frozen PBMC was sequenced unsorted. V gene TRBV20-1 combines with J gene TRBJ2-7, with unresolved D. Source: PBMCs, taken at follow-up. The source is a male donor with early-stage non-small cell lung cancer. The CDR3 DNA follows: TGCAGTGCTAGAGATTCACGTAGGATCTCTGACGAGCAGTACTTC. It is translated as CSARDSRRISDEQYF.